Shown below are 4 T cell receptor beta chains from a single sample sequenced in a study of blood T cells in healthy people across ages. Primers used in a second PCR of roughly 7 to 11 cycles were a sample-barcoded 5' primer and a J-beta primer mix. TCRdb re-analysed the 5' RACE reads in MiXCR, keeping a single row per CDR3 protein. This sample has about a million distinct CDR3 sequences; about 48% occur once, and the top ten carry 13%. Material: blood. The receptors originated from a man younger than 45 in good health.

The genes are TRBV6-1 and TRBJ2-1; D is uncertain. The germline V gene encodes CDR1 MNHNS and CDR2 SASEGT. This CDR3 spans 18 amino acids. Between the trimmed V and J ends, which lost 5 bases and 0 bases, there was a span of 20 bases. The CDR3 bases are TGTGCCAGCAGTAAGCCTACTGGACGGATGAGCTCCTACAATGAGCAGTTCTTC. It codes for CASSKPTGRMSSYNEQFF.

The V gene is TRBV5-1, the J gene TRBJ2-1; D may be TRBD1 (6 bases). Trimming left V 4 bases short and J 5 bases short, with 19 bases between. CDR1 is SGHRS and CDR2 is YFSETQ in the germline V gene. This CDR3 contains 16 residues. The CDR3 is CASSLRPGTTDNEQFF. The CDR3 nucleotides read TGCGCCAGCAGCCTACGACCTGGGACAACAGACAATGAGCAGTTCTTC.

The table lists this clonotype with a few counts. This sequence joins TRBV4-3 and TRBJ1-5, with D possibly being TRBD1 (5 bases). Per germline, CDR1 LGHNA and CDR2 YSLEER. Trimming shortened V by 0 bases and J by 0 bases, and 12 bases separated the two germline ends. CDR3 size: 17 residues. The chain's CDR3 is CASSQDRGRYSNQPQHF. CDR3 DNA: TGCGCCAGCAGCCAAGATCGGGGGAGGTATAGCAATCAGCCCCAGCATTTT.

CDR3 region: CASSLDVQRRDTEAFF. As DNA, the CDR3 is TGTGCCAGCAGCTTAGATGTCCAAAGGCGGGACACTGAAGCTTTCTTT. The rearrangement links TRBV7-9 to TRBJ1-1, with D unclear. This CDR3 is built from 16 residues. V was cut by 1 base and J by 3 bases, with 15 bases left in between. The germline CDR1 and CDR2 sequences are SEHNR and FQNEAQ (reference sequence).